The clone carrying this TCR beta chain turned up a few times. Its specificity is not known. The data originate from a study of cytomegalovirus exposure and HLA in healthy donors. Study results and caveats: Sequencing depth across donors, presence/absence analyses assumed, was roughly uniform. In a later analysis, compared with equally common non-associated chains, HLA-associated beta chains were more expanded.

Unmatched junction bases numbered 3, after V lost 2 bases and J lost 0 bases. This CDR3 comprises 15 residues. Germline values: CDR1 SGHAT, CDR2 FQNNGV. The PCR used 60 Vbeta and 13 Jbeta primers. Authors' data handling: The count from a later analysis was some 83 million unique TCR beta chains, some 10 million of them shared. Profiling relied on immunoSEQ multiplex PCR, and the TCRdb table lists in-frame clones only, not all of them. V, J and clone size are those of that table, while D and trimming were read from the DNA. This repertoire shows more than 95,000 clones, 9% to 10% found once; its top ten account for roughly 3.1%.

This receptor was identified in a man aged 25 to 40 in good health and CMV-seronegative. The chain uses TRBV11-2 and TRBJ1-1; 7 bases are shared with TRBD1. Source material: PBMCs. Here the CDR3 reads CASSLFGTVNTEAFF. The CDR3, as DNA: TGTGCCAGCAGCTTATTTGGGACAGTGAACACTGAAGCTTTCTTT.